These 17 T cell receptor beta chains were sequenced from one sample in a study of response to subunit inactivated influenza vaccine (dated by TCRdb to 2016 to 2019). Library preparation employed RT-PCR. TCRdb shows the sequencer as Illumina HiSeq 2500. TCRdb trimmed public reads at Q25 via fastp, called clones via MiXCR and kept in-frame beta chains. Rows are unified per CDR3 protein, each entry keeping the most common DNA and genes. The sample has some 500,000 distinct CDR3 sequences on record, about 15% of them singletons. The biggest ten clones account for less than 4% of the sample. Sequenced material: CD4+ T cells sorted from PBMCs, taken about 24 months after vaccination. The receptors here all came from a man aged 50-75 years who received an inactivated influenza vaccine. Donor details come from another sample of the same person, matched by shared clones.

The chain has TRBV2 and TRBJ2-1, with 10 nucleotides matching TRBD2. V lost 4 bases to trimming and J lost 5 bases; unmatched junction nucleotides: 5. The CDR3 spans 15 residues. The germline V gene encodes CDR1 SNHLY and CDR2 FYNNEI. The CDR3 nucleotides read TGTGCCAGCAGTGTGAGCGGGGGGGGTAACAATGAGCAGTTCTTC. The encoded protein is CASSVSGGGNNEQFF.

This chain links TRBV18 with TRBJ2-3; TRBD1 might be the D (5 bases). The CDR3 length is 13 residues. Deletions cut 3 bases from V and 4 bases from J, with 8 bases between. Germline V gene lookup returns CDR1 KGHSH and CDR2 LQKENI. The DNA of the CDR3 is TGTGCCAGCTCACCCTCCAGGGCAGATACGCAGTATTTT. This encodes CASSPSRADTQYF. Supplemented by reference TRBV18 and TRBJ2-3, the full variable domain reads NAGVMQNPRHLVRRRGQEARLRCSPMKGHSHVYWYRQLPEEGLKFMVYLQKENIIDESGMPKERFSAEFPKEGPSILRIQQVVRGDSAAYFCASSPSRADTQYFGPGTRLTVL.

Only a few counts were recorded for this clonotype. The rearrangement links TRBV10-3 to TRBJ2-7, with D unclear. Germline V gene data show CDR1 as ENHRY and CDR2 as SYGVKD. The V end lost 0 bases, the J end lost 2 bases, and 11 bases lay between the germline ends. CDR3 length equals 15 residues. CDR3 in amino acids: CAISESTLSTYEQYF. CDR3 nucleotides: TGTGCCATCAGTGAGTCGACTCTGAGTACCTACGAGCAGTACTTC.

The chain carries TRBV6-2 or TRBV6-3 and TRBJ2-1; D remains ambiguous. CDR3 length equals 16 residues. The V gene lost 0 bases and the J gene lost 8 bases, with 17 bases spanning the gap. Germline V gives CDR1 MNHEY, CDR2 SVGEGT. CDR3 in DNA: TGTGCCAGCAGTTACTCTACACGGATTTTCGTCGATGAGCAGTTCTTC. Translated, it gives CASSYSTRIFVDEQFF.

J is TRBJ2-7 and V is TRBV19, with a tentative D call TRBD2 (5 bases). The CDR3 covers 13 residues. Deletions cut 7 bases from V and 4 bases from J, with 14 bases between. The germline V gene has CDR1 LNHDA and CDR2 SQIVND (reference sequence). The CDR3 loop reads CASTPREGYEQYF. The CDR3 DNA sequence: TGTGCCAGTACCCCGAGGGAAGGATACGAGCAGTACTTC. The variable domain in full, completed from reference TRBV19 and TRBJ2-7, reads DGGITQSPKYLFRKEGQNVTLSCEQNLNHDAMYWYRQDPGQGLRLIYYSQIVNDFQKGDIAEGYSVSREKKESFPLTVTSAQKNPTAFYLCASTPREGYEQYFGPGTRLTVT.

This clonotype was found a few times. This sequence joins TRBV18 and TRBJ1-1, with D possibly TRBD1 on 5 matching bases. From germline, CDR1 is KGHSH and CDR2 LQKENI. This CDR3 region has 14 residues. Trimming took off 5 bases at V and 6 bases at J, with 16 bases between the two ends. DNA for the CDR3: TGTGCCAGCTCATTGTCGACAGCCCCCCCTGAAGCTTTCTTT. The encoded protein is CASSLSTAPPEAFF. The full variable domain, in which reference TRBV18 and TRBJ1-1 provide the parts outside the CDR3, is NAGVMQNPRHLVRRRGQEARLRCSPMKGHSHVYWYRQLPEEGLKFMVYLQKENIIDESGMPKERFSAEFPKEGPSILRIQQVVRGDSAAYFCASSLSTAPPEAFFGQGTRLTVV.

This clonotype was recorded at least ten times. CDR3: CASSSSVTVNNEQFF. The CDR3 bases are TGTGCCAGCAGCTCCTCGGTGACAGTTAACAATGAGCAGTTCTTC. The V gene is TRBV7-8, the J gene TRBJ2-1; TRBD1 is a possible D gene (5 bases). Germline V lookup: CDR1 SGHVS, CDR2 FQNEAQ. The V and J ends lost 4 bases and 5 bases respectively, with 15 bases between them. This CDR3 has 15 residues. The full variable domain, completed using reference TRBV7-8 and TRBJ2-1, is GAGVSQSPRYKVAKRGQDVALRCDPISGHVSLFWYQQALGQGPEFLTYFQNEAQLDKSGLPSDRFFAERPEGSVSTLKIQRTQQEDSAVYLCASSSSVTVNNEQFFGPGTRLTVL.

The chain links TRBV29-1 to TRBJ1-1, with 8 bases that match TRBD1. This CDR3 spans 13 amino acids. Germline V gene lookup returns CDR1 SQVTM and CDR2 ANQGSEA. V shed 3 bases and J 6 bases; nucleotides not matched to a gene: 6. CDR3 nucleotide sequence: TGCAGCGTTGATGGGACAGGTCACGCTGAAGCTTTCTTT. It yields the protein CSVDGTGHAEAFF.

This clonotype was seen only a few times. The chain couples TRBV5-1 to TRBJ2-7; D not resolved. The CDR3 sequence is 14 residues long. V lost 1 base, J lost 6 bases, and 14 bases lay in between. Germline V gene sequence: CDR1 SGHRS, CDR2 YFSETQ. CDR3 loop: CASSLRPSGPEQYF. CDR3 in DNA: TGCGCCAGCAGCTTGCGGCCGTCCGGCCCCGAGCAGTACTTC.

The sample holds many counts of this clonotype. The rearrangement links TRBV5-1 to TRBJ1-3; D uncertain. Germline CDR1 reads SGHRS; CDR2 reads YFSETQ. This CDR3 is 14 amino acids long. Deletions cut 0 bases from V and 3 bases from J, with 7 bases between. CDR3 region: CASSLEGFGNTIYF. Written as DNA, the CDR3 is TGCGCCAGCAGCTTGGAAGGGTTTGGAAACACCATATATTTT.

CDR3: CATSDSQVAANQPQHF. The CDR3 DNA reads TGTGCCACCAGTGATTCCCAGGTCGCGGCTAACCAGCCCCAGCATTTT. This sequence joins TRBV24-1 and TRBJ1-5, with D hard to call. V shed 2 bases and J shed 7 bases, with 17 bases lying between them. The germline V gene encodes CDR1 KGHDR and CDR2 SFDVKD. CDR3 length equals 16 residues.

The rearrangement joins TRBV2 to TRBJ2-3; D gene ambiguous. Trimming removed 4 bases at V and 3 bases at J, with 14 bases between. The CDR3 length is 15 residues. The germline CDR1 and CDR2 sequences are SNHLY and FYNNEI. CDR3 nucleotide sequence: TGTGCCAGCAGTGCCCAAGGGATTGGAACAGATACGCAGTATTTT. Translating it yields CASSAQGIGTDTQYF.

The V call is TRBV29-1, the J call TRBJ1-2; weak D call: TRBD1 (6 bases). Germline CDR1 reads SQVTM; CDR2 reads ANQGSEA. The CDR3 totals 11 residues. Trimming left V 5 bases short and J 6 bases short, with 10 bases between. The DNA for the CDR3 is TGCAGCGTTCGAGGGGGAGATGGCTACACCTTC. Protein product: CSVRGGDGYTF.

This sequence joins TRBV30 and TRBJ1-3, with 11 bases that match TRBD1. Trimming took 4 bases from V and 2 from J; bases not matched to a gene: 1. CDR1 GTSNPN and CDR2 SVGIG come from the germline V gene (reference sequence). The CDR3 runs to 14 residues. The CDR3 spells CAWTGQGAGNTIYF. The CDR3 nucleotides are TGTGCCTGGACGGGACAGGGGGCTGGAAACACCATATATTTT.

In its sample, this clonotype was seen a few times. The chain recombines TRBV18 with TRBJ2-1, with D perhaps TRBD1 or TRBD2 (5 bases each). V gave up 0 bases and J gave up 7 bases, with 13 bases separating them. CDR3 length equals 15 residues. CDR1 and CDR2 (germline): KGHSH, LQKENI. The CDR3 protein is CASSPPSGTPNEQFF. The CDR3 DNA follows: TGTGCCAGCTCACCACCGTCAGGGACCCCTAATGAGCAGTTCTTC.

The chain joins TRBV7-9 to TRBJ2-5; the match to TRBD1 covers 7 bases. The CDR3 totals 14 residues. With 1 base clipped from V and 5 bases from J, the junction kept 4 bases outside the gene matches. The V gene's germline CDR1 is SEHNR and CDR2 FQNEAQ (reference sequence). CDR3 sequence (DNA): TGTGCCAGCAGCTTAGGGGACAGTGGGGAGACCCAGTACTTC. It yields the protein CASSLGDSGETQYF.

This clonotype was counted a few times. The chain has TRBV18 and TRBJ1-2; unclear D gene. The V and J ends lost 5 bases and 3 bases respectively, with 16 bases between them. The germline V gene has CDR1 KGHSH and CDR2 LQKENI. This CDR3 spans 15 amino acids. This CDR3 reads CASSSSIQDYYGYTF. In nucleotides, the CDR3 is TGTGCCAGCTCATCATCAATACAAGACTACTATGGCTACACCTTC. Using reference TRBV18 and TRBJ1-2 for the parts outside the CDR3, the full variable domain is NAGVMQNPRHLVRRRGQEARLRCSPMKGHSHVYWYRQLPEEGLKFMVYLQKENIIDESGMPKERFSAEFPKEGPSILRIQQVVRGDSAAYFCASSSSIQDYYGYTFGSGTRLTVV.